Following are 25 T cell receptor beta chains from one sample sequenced in a study of shared clonotypes between healthy human individuals (dated by TCRdb to the early 2020s). Library method: the immunoSEQ multiplex PCR assay. The clones in this table, taken by TCRdb from immuneACCESS, are in-frame only. Not every clone is retained; where verified, under half of the shortfall comes from an unresolved V gene, and the cause of the rest is unknown. Within this sample are 150,000 to 200,000 clones, with approximately 61% of them counted one time only. The top ten hold more than 9% of the sample. Input material: memory CD4+ T cells sorted from blood. The cell subset or site label here, explained by the study, means: CD45RA-negative fraction. The receptors originated from a man between 25 and 39 years old in good health.

V usage is TRBV10-2 and J usage is TRBJ2-3; D unresolved. The germline V and J ends were trimmed by 9 bases and 4 bases, with 11 bases remaining between them. This CDR3 region has 12 residues. Germline CDR1 reads WSHSY; CDR2 reads SAAADI. As DNA, the CDR3 is TGCGCCAGTGACCCTGGGGCAGATACGCAGTATTTT. It specifies CASDPGADTQYF.

This clone was seen at least ten times. The chain links TRBV18 to TRBJ2-1; TRBD1 is a possible D gene (5 bases). The V end lost 3 bases, the J end lost 4 bases, and 13 bases lay between the germline ends. Germline V gene data show CDR1 as KGHSH and CDR2 as LQKENI. This CDR3 contains 15 residues. The CDR3 nucleotides are TGTGCCAGCTCACCGGGGCTAGTATCGTACAATGAGCAGTTCTTC. This translates into CASSPGLVSYNEQFF.

CDR3 sequence: CASSERRDSDTQYF. CDR3 in DNA: TGTGCCAGCAGTGAACGCAGGGATTCAGATACGCAGTATTTT. The chain couples TRBV25-1 to TRBJ2-3, with a possible D match to TRBD1 (5 bases). The CDR3 is 14 residues long. Trimming cost V 2 bases and J 4 bases, with 10 bases left between them. Per germline, CDR1 MGHDK and CDR2 SYGVNS. The complete variable domain, with remaining parts taken from reference TRBV25-1 and TRBJ2-3, reads EADIYQTPRYLVIGTGKKITLECSQTMGHDKMYWYQQDPGMELHLIHYSYGVNSTEKGDLSSESTVSRIRTEHFPLTLESARPSHTSQYLCASSERRDSDTQYFGPGTRLTVL.

V usage is TRBV11-3 and J usage is TRBJ2-5; either TRBD1 or TRBD2 may fit D (5 bases each). This CDR3 is built from 13 residues. V lost 8 bases and J lost 5, with 15 bases in between. The germline gives CDR1 SGHNT, CDR2 YENEEA. The CDR3 DNA reads as TGTGCCAGCGCTCGGGGCCTCACGGAGACCCAGTACTTC. It encodes CASARGLTETQYF.

This chain uses TRBV29-1 with TRBJ2-3, with D tentatively TRBD1 or TRBD2 (5 bases each). This CDR3 spans 13 amino acids. The germline gives CDR1 SQVTM, CDR2 ANQGSEA. V was cut by 4 bases and J by 6 bases, with 14 bases left in between. The CDR3 DNA follows: TGCAGCGTTGCCGACGGGGCTAGCGATACGCAGTATTTT. Translation gives CSVADGASDTQYF.

This clone was detected only once. The chain joins TRBV5-1 to TRBJ2-3; possible D gene TRBD2, 6 bases. The CDR3 is 17 amino acids. The germline gives CDR1 SGHRS, CDR2 YFSETQ. The V end was cut by 2 bases, the J end by 2 bases, with 18 bases between. The CDR3 DNA reads TGCGCCAGCAGCTTAAGTGGGACTCCAGCTATCACAGATACGCAGTATTTT. Its protein is CASSLSGTPAITDTQYF.

The CDR3 DNA reads as TGTGCCATCAGTGAAACAATCGGGACCCCGAGCGTCCATGAGCAGTTCTTC. Protein product: CAISETIGTPSVHEQFF. V and J are TRBV10-3 and TRBJ2-1; D is perhaps TRBD1 or TRBD2 (5 bases each). V dropped 3 bases and J dropped 8 bases, with 23 bases sitting between them. CDR1 is ENHRY, CDR2 SYGVKD, per germline. The CDR3 is 17 residues long.

J is TRBJ2-1 and V is TRBV19; perhaps D is TRBD1 or TRBD2 (6 bases each). From germline, CDR1 is LNHDA and CDR2 SQIVND (reference sequence). Between the trimmed V and J ends, which lost 6 bases and 2 bases, there was a span of 14 bases. This CDR3 spans 15 amino acids. The CDR3 protein is CASRAPGATYNEQFF. Written as DNA, the CDR3 is TGTGCCAGTAGGGCTCCGGGGGCCACCTACAATGAGCAGTTCTTC. Supplemented by reference TRBV19 and TRBJ2-1, the full variable domain reads DGGITQSPKYLFRKEGQNVTLSCEQNLNHDAMYWYRQDPGQGLRLIYYSQIVNDFQKGDIAEGYSVSREKKESFPLTVTSAQKNPTAFYLCASRAPGATYNEQFFGPGTRLTVL.

V gene TRBV19 combines with J gene TRBJ2-3, with D tentatively TRBD2 (5 bases). This CDR3 region has 13 residues. Trimming removed 4 bases at V and 4 bases at J, with 9 bases between. The germline V gene encodes CDR1 LNHDA and CDR2 SQIVND (reference sequence). CDR3 in DNA: TGTGCCAGTAGTACTTATAGCGCAGATACGCAGTATTTT. It translates to CASSTYSADTQYF.

J is TRBJ2-7 and V is TRBV30; D gene ambiguous. Germline V gene data show CDR1 as GTSNPN and CDR2 as SVGIG (reference sequence). There are 14 residues in the CDR3. The V end was cut by 0 bases, the J end by 0 bases, with 9 bases between. CDR3 protein: CAWSVGTSSYEQYF. The DNA of the CDR3 is TGTGCCTGGAGTGTCGGTACGAGCTCCTACGAGCAGTACTTC.

The chain has TRBV5-4 and TRBJ1-1; no clear D gene. The V end lost 6 bases, the J end lost 1 base, and 10 bases lay between the germline ends. The CDR3 has 13 amino acids. CDR1 is SGHNT, CDR2 YYREEE, per germline (reference sequence). This chain's CDR3 is CASTSHGNTEAFF. CDR3 bases: TGTGCCAGCACCAGTCACGGGAACACTGAAGCTTTCTTT.

The chain combines TRBV2 with TRBJ2-7, with 9 bases that match TRBD1. Germline V gene lookup returns CDR1 SNHLY and CDR2 FYNNEI. The CDR3 sequence is 17 residues long. J gave up 2 bases and V 5 bases, and 13 bases lay outside the gene matches. The CDR3 sequence: CASSSVPGQGGTYEQYF. The CDR3 DNA is TGTGCCAGCAGTTCCGTCCCGGGACAGGGTGGGACCTACGAGCAGTACTTC.

The rearrangement links TRBV11-2 to TRBJ2-3; D possibly corresponds to TRBD2 (5 bases). Looked up from germline, CDR1 is SGHAT and CDR2 is FQNNGV. The CDR3 has 17 amino acids. Deletions cut 5 bases from V and 0 bases from J, with 18 bases between. For the CDR3, the DNA is TGTGCCAGCAGCCCCGGGAAGGTGGGAGCTAGCACAGATACGCAGTATTTT. This gives the protein CASSPGKVGASTDTQYF.

The chain carries TRBV4-3 and TRBJ2-2; no clear D gene. With 0 bases removed from V and 6 bases from J, the gap between germline ends came to 5 bases. CDR3 length equals 13 residues. CDR1 is LGHNA, CDR2 YSLEER, per germline. The CDR3 protein is CASSQDVAGELFF. CDR3 nucleotide sequence: TGCGCCAGCAGCCAAGATGTGGCCGGGGAGCTGTTTTTT.

This clone turned up a few times. The chain is built from TRBV6-5 and TRBJ1-2, with D possibly being TRBD1 (6 bases). The CDR3 is 14 residues long. The ends were cut back, 6 bases at V and 2 bases at J, with 13 bases in the middle. Per germline, CDR1 MNHEY and CDR2 SVGAGI. CDR3 protein: CASRKPGGNYGYTF. The CDR3 DNA reads TGTGCCAGCAGAAAACCGGGGGGCAACTATGGCTACACCTTC.

The chain recombines TRBV7-9 with TRBJ2-1, with 14 nucleotides matching TRBD2. CDR3 size: 15 residues. Trimming cost V 5 bases and J 5 bases; bases outside gene matches: 2. The germline gives CDR1 SEHNR, CDR2 FQNEAQ (reference sequence). Here the CDR3 reads CASSRLAGGNNEQFF. CDR3 DNA: TGTGCCAGCAGCCGACTAGCGGGAGGGAACAATGAGCAGTTCTTC.

The rearrangement uses TRBV7-2 and TRBJ1-5, with 8 bases lining up with TRBD1. The CDR3 contains 17 residues. Trimming removed 2 bases from V and 0 bases from J; junction bases left unmatched: 6. Per the germline V gene, CDR1 is SGHTA and CDR2 is FQGNSA. The CDR3 sequence: CASSLSGGQYSNQPQHF. CDR3 DNA: TGTGCCAGCAGCTTATCAGGGGGCCAGTATAGCAATCAGCCCCAGCATTTT.

V and J are TRBV20-1 and TRBJ1-1; D not resolved. Germline-derived CDR1 and CDR2 are DFQATT and SNEGSKA (reference sequence). The CDR3 has 11 amino acids. The CDR3 DNA reads as TGCAGCCGGCGGGTAAACACTGAAGCTTTCTTT. Protein: CSRRVNTEAFF.

This CDR3 is CASSSPRDREETQYF. CDR3 coding DNA: TGTGCCAGCAGTTCACCAAGGGACAGAGAAGAGACCCAGTACTTC. The chain links TRBV28 to TRBJ2-5; 7 bases map to TRBD1. Germline V lookup: CDR1 MDHEN, CDR2 SYDVKM. The CDR3 extends over 15 amino acids. J was trimmed by 3 bases and V by 4 bases; bases with no gene match: 8.

This chain joins TRBV27 and TRBJ2-3; D unresolved. This CDR3 region has 12 residues. CDR1 and CDR2 (germline): MNHEY, SMNVEV (reference sequence). V was trimmed by 8 bases and J by 2 bases, leaving 8 bases between them. CDR3 in amino acids: CASGTYTDTQYF. DNA for the CDR3: TGTGCCAGCGGCACTTACACAGATACGCAGTATTTT.

The chain combines TRBV15 with TRBJ2-3; D is unresolved. This CDR3 comprises 15 residues. Trimming pared 3 bases from V and 0 bases from J, leaving 10 bases between. Per germline, CDR1 LNHNV and CDR2 YYDKDF (reference sequence). CDR3 sequence: CATSSRHTSTDTQYF. DNA of the CDR3: TGTGCCACCAGCAGCCGACACACGAGCACAGATACGCAGTATTTT.

As concerns this clone: Mismatch with germline at one junction end may stem from a read error. The chain couples TRBV30 to TRBJ1-1; weak D call: TRBD1 (5 bases). The CDR3 runs 10 residues. Germline V gives CDR1 GTSNPN, CDR2 SVGIG (reference sequence). CDR3 in amino acids: CAWRGTPPVF. For the CDR3, the DNA is TGTGCCTGGAGGGGGACCCCACCGGTCTTT. Complete variable domain (other parts from reference TRBV30 and TRBJ1-1): SQTIHQWPATLVQPVGSPLSLECTVEGTSNPNLYWYRQAAGRGLQLLFYSVGIGQISSEVPQNLSASRPQDRQFILSSKKLLLSDSGFYLCAWRGTPPVFGQGTRLTVV.

The chain recombines TRBV21-1 with TRBJ2-4; TRBD2, as called in the table, went unchecked against the DNA. TRBV21-1 is given as a pseudogene. This CDR3 has 14 amino acids. The CDR3 spells CASSRTSGSHIQYF. The CDR3 DNA reads as TGTGCCAGCAGCAGAACTAGCGGGAGTCACATTCAGTACTTC.

Regarding this clone: The identical CDR3 is also encoded by other nucleotide sequences in the sample. V usage is TRBV7-9 and J usage is TRBJ2-7; no firm D call. Trimming cost V 1 base and J 3 bases, with 7 bases left between them. CDR1 and CDR2 (germline): SEHNR, FQNEAQ (reference sequence). CDR3 length equals 13 residues. The CDR3 nucleotides are TGTGCCAGCAGCTTAGGTGATGGCTACGAGCAGTACTTC. Amino acids: CASSLGDGYEQYF.

The chain joins TRBV7-3 to TRBJ2-7; 13 bases line up with TRBD2. The junction had 7 bases not matched to a gene; V was cut back by 5 bases and J by 6 bases. Germline CDR1 SGHTA, CDR2 FQGTGA. The CDR3 length is 15 residues. CDR3 DNA: TGTGCCAGCAGCAACGCGGGACTAGCGGGATCCGAGCAGTACTTC. This codes for CASSNAGLAGSEQYF.